This TCR beta chain was recovered during a study of blood T cell repertoires in COVID-19 (dated by TCRdb to the early 2020s). For context, the study as a whole: Samples from collaborators originated in the United States, Italy and Spain and spanned both the acute and convalescent phases of COVID-19. The material from the prospective study consisted of cDNA or gDNA derived from T cells, B-cell-depleted T cells, or PBMCs. The dataset comprised deeply sampled blood TCRbeta repertoires from subjects exposed to, actively infected with, or recovered from COVID-19. A freely available public database, intended as a resource for researchers studying the immune response to SARS-CoV-2, is where the repertoires were released. Samples came from the ongoing ImmuneRACE study (first 160 participants) plus 1,254 subjects from 6 global collaborators. The sample metadata nearly always contained a de-identified subject ID, COVID-19 status, age in years and sex. HLA class I and class II types, where available, came from metadata supplied by the sample provider rather than from assay-based typing.

V and J are truncated by 5 bases and 8 bases respectively, leaving an intervening sequence of 10 bases. Looking up the germline V gene yields CDR1 SGHNT and CDR2 YENEEA. The CDR3 covers 12 residues, taking in both the cysteine and the phenylalanine. Only the CDR3 part of the read is kept: 36 bases, read in frame from the first base. The immunoSEQ Assay, a bias-controlled multiplex PCR, was used to amplify TCRbeta CDR3 regions from genomic DNA. On the authors' methods: The number of nucleated cells in each sample was estimated by amplification of reference gene primers within the assay. To quantify the absolute abundance of each unique TCRbeta CDR3 rearrangement, sequence reads were collapsed and filtered. For each sample, productive Simpson clonality was calculated as the square root of Simpson's diversity index over productive rearrangements. TCRdb took over this immuneACCESS table, retaining in-frame rearrangements with V and J assigned. Such tables are incomplete; in checked studies, under half of the missing clones stem from an unresolved V gene, and the remainder is unexplained. V, J and clone size derive from that table, while D and trimming were established from the DNA sequence. This sample holds about 140,000 clones; more than 65% were observed only once. 10% of the sample is held by the ten biggest clonotypes.

To note about this clone: Its specific antigen is unknown. It has no much larger one-base neighbor in the sample; base qualities were not kept.

Whole blood was collected in K2EDTA tubes by collaborating institutions according to the institutions' own protocols. Collaborator samples were shipped for TCRbeta analysis as frozen whole blood, isolated PBMCs, or DNA extracted from either sample type. Study-wide findings and limitations: The quantity of clinical and demographic metadata differed by source and by participant and was supplied without curation.

Sequenced input: peripheral blood. This receptor chain uses TRBV11-3 and TRBJ2-1; the D gene is possibly TRBD2, with 6 bases matching. The sequence was collected from a man in his sixties with active or convalescent COVID-19. The CDR3 corresponds to CASSLIADEQFF. The DNA is as follows: TGTGCCAGCAGCCTCATAGCGGATGAGCAGTTCTTC.